This T cell receptor beta chain came from a study of blood T cell repertoires in COVID-19. On the study more broadly: Material from acute and convalescent COVID-19 was sourced from the United States, Italy and Spain. PBMCs, B-cell-depleted T cells, or T cells were the source of the cDNA or gDNA that made up the material.

In the study's own analysis: Estimates of nucleated cell counts were drawn from the amplification of reference gene primers. The protocol was immunoSEQ multiplex PCR, while the TCRdb copy is restricted to in-frame clones and leaves out a portion. V and J calls and clone size are given by that table; D and trimming were obtained from the DNA. The repertoire holds 60,000 or so clones, with 89% as singletons. The V and J ends lost 1 base and 5 bases respectively, with 9 bases between them. This CDR3 is 14 amino acids long. Germline V gene lookup returns CDR1 LGHDT and CDR2 YNNKEL (reference sequence). This clone was seen only a few times.

The chain recombines TRBV3-1 (or the pseudogene TRBV3-2) with TRBJ1-5; tentative D call: TRBD1 (6 bases). What was sequenced was peripheral blood. The TCR comes from a woman aged 60-70 years with active COVID-19. The CDR3 reads CASSQGQVYQPQHF. The DNA of the CDR3 is TGTGCCAGCAGCCAAGGACAGGTGTATCAGCCCCAGCATTTT.